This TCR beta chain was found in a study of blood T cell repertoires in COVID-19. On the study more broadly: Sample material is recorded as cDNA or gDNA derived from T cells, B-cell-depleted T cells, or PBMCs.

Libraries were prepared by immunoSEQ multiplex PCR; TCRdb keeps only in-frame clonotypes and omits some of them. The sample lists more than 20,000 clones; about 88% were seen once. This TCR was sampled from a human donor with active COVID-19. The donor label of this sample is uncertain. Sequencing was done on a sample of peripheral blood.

The CDR3 DNA reads as TGTGCCACCAGTGATGACGATAGCGGGAGGGCCGGTGAGCAGTTCTTC. Its protein is CATSDDDSGRAGEQFF. The chain has TRBV24-1 and TRBJ2-1, with 11 bases lining up with TRBD2. This CDR3 region has 16 residues. Trimming removed 3 bases from V and 9 bases from J; junction bases left unmatched: 9. From germline, CDR1 is KGHDR and CDR2 SFDVKD.